The 30 T cell receptor beta chains in this list originate from one sample, sequenced in a study of T cell responses to AZD1222 COVID-19 vaccine (dated by TCRdb to the early 2020s). Reading the label with the study, this specimen's time point is: about 28 days (+/-7) after the second vaccine dose. The treatment or condition label, read with the paper, signifies: meningococcal conjugate vaccine given as trial control. The library was built by means of the immunoSEQ multiplex PCR assay. Not all clones reach the TCRdb copy of this immuneACCESS table, which keeps in-frame sequences only. Checked studies attribute under half of the gap to unresolved V genes and leave the rest unexplained. The sample table contains approximately 150,000 clones; only one count was recorded for around 89% of them. The biggest ten clones account for more than 3.5% of the sample. Here the sequenced sample was peripheral blood, taken 28 days after the second dose of the MenACWY control vaccine. The receptor source for this set is an adult who received the MenACWY meningococcal vaccine as a control.

This clone was seen a handful of times. The chain carries TRBV5-4 and TRBJ2-7, with D possibly TRBD2 on 6 matching bases. Trimming left V 0 bases short and J 3 bases short, with 7 bases between. Germline assignment: CDR1 SGHNT and CDR2 YYREEE (reference sequence). The CDR3 contains 13 residues. The CDR3 nucleotides are TGTGCCAGCAGCTTGGGGACTATCTACGAGCAGTACTTC. It is translated as CASSLGTIYEQYF.

This chain uses TRBV11-2 with TRBJ2-5; TRBD2 aligns across 10 bases. Germline V gives CDR1 SGHAT, CDR2 FQNNGV. The junction had 7 bases not matched to a gene; V was cut back by 1 base and J by 5 bases. CDR3 size: 16 residues. DNA for the CDR3: TGTGCCAGCAGCTTAGGCCCTAGCGGGAGCTTGGAGACCCAGTACTTC. Protein sequence: CASSLGPSGSLETQYF.

The chain combines TRBV7-8 with TRBJ2-7; tentative D call: TRBD1 (6 bases). This CDR3 is built from 13 residues. V gave up 5 bases and J gave up 2 bases, with 10 bases separating them. The V gene's germline CDR1 is SGHVS and CDR2 FQNEAQ. The CDR3 sequence is CASSNRDTYEQYF. CDR3 DNA sequence: TGTGCCAGCAGCAACAGGGATACCTACGAGCAGTACTTC.

The CDR3 sequence is CASSRDVATGELFF. The CDR3 DNA is TGTGCCAGCAGCCGGGACGTCGCGACCGGGGAGCTGTTTTTT. The chain recombines TRBV28 with TRBJ2-2; D may match TRBD1 or TRBD2 (5 bases each). In germline, CDR1 is MDHEN, CDR2 SYDVKM. Trimming removed 6 bases at V and 5 bases at J, with 13 bases between. The length of the CDR3 is 14 residues.

J is TRBJ2-5 and V is TRBV7-2, with D unclear. Germline CDR1 reads SGHTA; CDR2 reads FQGNSA. The CDR3 contains 9 residues. The V gene lost 8 bases and the J gene lost 5 bases, with 3 bases spanning the gap. The CDR3 protein is CASGETQYF. DNA for the CDR3: TGTGCCAGCGGGGAGACCCAGTACTTC.

The chain uses TRBV28 and TRBJ2-7; TRBD2 aligns across 10 bases. The germline V gene encodes CDR1 MDHEN and CDR2 SYDVKM. V was clipped by 5 bases and J by 1 base; unmatched bases: 5. The CDR3 length is 15 residues. CDR3 nucleotides: TGTGCCAGCAGTCCGGGACTAGCGAGTTCCTACGAGCAGTACTTC. As protein: CASSPGLASSYEQYF.

This clone was counted between two and nine times. V gene TRBV28 combines with J gene TRBJ1-1, with D uncertain. Germline V gene data show CDR1 as MDHEN and CDR2 as SYDVKM. V was shortened by 3 bases and J by 7 bases, with 12 bases between the two germline ends. CDR3 length: 13 residues. Written as DNA, the CDR3 is TGTGCCAGCAGTTTCCCGGCGAGGGTTGAAGCTTTCTTT. Encoded protein: CASSFPARVEAFF.

The chain is built from TRBV7-8 and TRBJ1-5; D remains ambiguous. V dropped 1 base and J dropped 6 bases, with 7 bases sitting between them. Germline-derived CDR1 and CDR2 are SGHVS and FQNEAQ. CDR3 length: 13 residues. The CDR3 DNA sequence: TGTGCCAGCAGCTTAGATTCGGTTCAGCCCCAGCATTTT. This gives the protein CASSLDSVQPQHF.

V is TRBV4-1 and J is TRBJ1-4; D is undetermined. Germline-derived CDR1 and CDR2 are MGHRA and YSYEKL. The CDR3 sequence is 12 residues long. Trimming removed 2 bases at V and 5 bases at J, with 3 bases between. The CDR3 protein is CASSQKNEKLFF. The CDR3 nucleotides are TGCGCCAGCAGCCAAAAGAATGAAAAACTGTTTTTT.

The rearrangement links TRBV20-1 to TRBJ1-1; a possible D gene is TRBD1 (5 bases). Germline lookup yields CDR1 DFQATT and CDR2 SNEGSKA (reference sequence). CDR3 length: 11 amino acids. The CDR3 DNA reads TGCTGTACCTCAGGGACGGGTGAAGCTTTCTTT. Translating gives CCTSGTGEAFF.

On this clone: The junction departs from the called germline gene at one end, perhaps through a read error. The chain carries TRBV6-5 and TRBJ2-5; D gene unclear. Germline CDR1 is MNHEY and CDR2 is SVGAGI. The length of the CDR3 is 11 residues. The DNA for the CDR3 is TGTGCCAGCAGTTACCAGGAGACCCAGTACTTC. Protein product: CASSYQETQYF.

The chain is built from TRBV3-1 (or the pseudogene TRBV3-2) and TRBJ2-7, with a tentative D call TRBD2 (6 bases). Trimming removed 5 bases from V and 6 bases from J, with 11 bases in between. Per germline, CDR1 LGHDT and CDR2 YNNKEL (reference sequence). The CDR3 runs 12 residues. The CDR3 is CASSSGVGEQYF. Written as DNA, the CDR3 is TGTGCCAGCAGCTCGGGGGTAGGCGAGCAGTACTTC.

CDR3 DNA sequence: TGTGCCAGCAGCCCCCCCAAGGAAGGGCGTTCCTACGAGCAGTACTTC. Amino acid sequence: CASSPPKEGRSYEQYF. The V call is TRBV7-9, the J call TRBJ2-7; D remains unclear. The V gene lost 5 bases and the J gene lost 1 base, with 18 bases spanning the gap. This CDR3 region has 16 residues. Germline loops: CDR1 SEHNR, CDR2 FQNEAQ (reference sequence).

This chain joins TRBV7-2 and TRBJ1-2; TRBD1 is a possible D gene (6 bases). Germline CDR1 and CDR2: SGHTA and FQGNSA. The length of the CDR3 is 15 residues. V lost 3 bases to trimming and J lost 2 bases, with 13 bases between them. The CDR3 reads CASSLQGPANYGYTF. The DNA for the CDR3 is TGTGCCAGCAGCTTGCAGGGGCCAGCGAACTATGGCTACACCTTC.

The gene calls are TRBV4-1 and TRBJ2-5; the match to TRBD2 covers 11 bases. Germline V gives CDR1 MGHRA, CDR2 YSYEKL. The CDR3 covers 16 residues. The junction had 6 bases not matched to a gene; V was cut back by 1 base and J by 5 bases. The CDR3 coding sequence is TGCGCCAGCAGCCAAGTACTAGCGGGAGATTACGAGACCCAGTACTTC. Translated, it gives CASSQVLAGDYETQYF.

V gene TRBV9 combines with J gene TRBJ2-2; D gene uncertain. This CDR3 comprises 14 residues. The germline gives CDR1 SGDLS, CDR2 YYNGEE. V lost 4 bases, J lost 8 bases, and 15 bases lay in between. In nucleotides, the CDR3 is TGTGCCAGCAGCTCGACCACACCTGCTGGGGAGCTGTTTTTT. It translates to CASSSTTPAGELFF.

The rearrangement joins TRBV7-2 to TRBJ2-2, with 8 bases identical to TRBD2. Germline V gives CDR1 SGHTA, CDR2 FQGNSA. The V gene end was trimmed by 4 bases and the J gene end by 5 bases; junction bases not matched to a gene: 6. The CDR3 totals 15 residues. The DNA of the CDR3 is TGTGCCAGCAGCTCGGGACTAGGGTGGACCGGGGAGCTGTTTTTT. Translating gives CASSSGLGWTGELFF.

This clone was picked up one time. V usage is TRBV7-2 and J usage is TRBJ1-5; 8 bases align to TRBD1. Trimming removed 5 bases from V and 7 bases from J; junction bases left unmatched: 10. From germline, CDR1 is SGHTA and CDR2 FQGNSA. The CDR3 consists of 15 residues. The CDR3 reads CASSHGTGEGQPQHF. Written as DNA, the CDR3 is TGTGCCAGCAGCCACGGGACAGGAGAGGGGCAGCCCCAGCATTTT.

The chain uses TRBV30 and TRBJ1-2; no clear D. This CDR3 has 12 residues. Trimming removed 5 bases from V and 4 bases from J, with 11 bases in between. Germline-derived CDR1 and CDR2 are GTSNPN and SVGIG (reference sequence). The CDR3 protein is CAWATNLYGYTF. The CDR3 coding sequence is TGTGCCTGGGCTACCAACCTCTATGGCTACACCTTC.

J is TRBJ2-5 and V is TRBV28, with 7 bases lining up with TRBD2. With 9 bases clipped from V and 5 bases from J, the junction kept 6 bases outside the gene matches. This CDR3 region has 12 residues. CDR1 MDHEN and CDR2 SYDVKM come from the germline V gene. CDR3 DNA sequence: TGTGCCAGTCGGGGGGATGTGGAGACCCAGTACTTC. Amino acid sequence: CASRGDVETQYF.

The V gene is TRBV9, the J gene TRBJ2-3, with D tentatively TRBD2 (6 bases). CDR3 length equals 16 residues. The germline V and J ends were trimmed by 0 bases and 2 bases, with 13 bases remaining between them. Germline V gene data show CDR1 as SGDLS and CDR2 as YYNGEE. Written as DNA, the CDR3 is TGTGCCAGCAGCGTAGCTAGCGTTTCATACACAGATACGCAGTATTTT. Its translation: CASSVASVSYTDTQYF.

The chain recombines TRBV4-2 with TRBJ2-2; unclear D gene. Trimming took off 6 bases at V and 3 bases at J, with 14 bases between the two ends. This CDR3 spans 15 amino acids. Germline V gene sequence: CDR1 LGHNA, CDR2 YNFKEQ. The CDR3 sequence: CASRRLDPDTGELFF. As DNA, the CDR3 is TGTGCCAGCAGGAGACTGGACCCGGACACCGGGGAGCTGTTTTTT.

In its sample, this clone was seen once. The V call is TRBV27, the J call TRBJ1-2, with a tentative D call TRBD1 (5 bases). Germline lookup yields CDR1 MNHEY and CDR2 SMNVEV (reference sequence). This CDR3 region has 11 residues. The V gene lost 11 bases and the J gene lost 8 bases, with 15 bases spanning the gap. CDR3 sequence (DNA): TGTGCCCTCCGGACACCCGCGGGCTACACCTTC. Translation gives CALRTPAGYTF.

The rearrangement uses TRBV28 and TRBJ1-1; D is uncertain. From germline, CDR1 is MDHEN and CDR2 SYDVKM. CDR3 length equals 12 residues. Trimming removed 10 bases at V and 2 bases at J, with 11 bases between. The CDR3 here is CATTGRNTEAFF. DNA for the CDR3: TGTGCCACCACCGGGAGAAACACTGAAGCTTTCTTT. The whole variable domain, filled in from reference TRBV28 and TRBJ1-1, reads DVKVTQSSRYLVKRTGEKVFLECVQDMDHENMFWYRQDPGLGLRLIYFSYDVKMKEKGDIPEGYSVSREKKERFSLILESASTNQTSMYLCATTGRNTEAFFGQGTRLTVV.

This chain links TRBV10-2 with TRBJ1-1; TRBD1 might be the D (6 bases). The V gene's germline CDR1 is WSHSY and CDR2 SAAADI. The V end was cut by 10 bases, the J end by 1 base, with 13 bases between. CDR3 size: 13 residues. In DNA, the CDR3 is TGCGCCACCGGGACATCGGAGAACACTGAAGCTTTCTTT. Protein sequence: CATGTSENTEAFF.

The chain employs TRBV28 and TRBJ2-7, with TRBD1 identical over 9 bases. CDR1 is MDHEN and CDR2 is SYDVKM in the germline V gene. The ends lost 8 bases at V and 6 bases at J; junction bases unmatched: 8. The CDR3 is 13 residues long. The CDR3 loop is CASAGTGPTEQYF. CDR3 bases: TGTGCCAGCGCCGGGACAGGGCCTACCGAGCAGTACTTC.

This sequence joins TRBV5-1 and TRBJ2-2, with D maybe TRBD1 (6 bases). Trimming took 0 bases from V and 1 from J, leaving 10 bases between them. CDR3 length: 16 amino acids. Looked up from germline, CDR1 is SGHRS and CDR2 is YFSETQ. CDR3 sequence reads: CASSLVPTGNTGELFF. The CDR3 DNA sequence: TGCGCCAGCAGCTTGGTACCGACAGGGAACACCGGGGAGCTGTTTTTT.

Written as DNA, the CDR3 is TGCGCCAGCAGTCAGTACAGGGCGGCAGCTAATGAGCAGTTCTTC. Its protein product is CASSQYRAAANEQFF. The gene calls are TRBV23-1 and TRBJ2-1, with D possibly being TRBD1 (6 bases). TRBV23-1 counts as an open reading frame of uncertain function. The CDR3 runs to 15 residues. Trimming pared 3 bases from V and 7 bases from J, leaving 16 bases between.

The chain joins TRBV5-5 to TRBJ1-1, with D unclear. This CDR3 has 13 amino acids. V was trimmed by 4 bases and J by 1 base, leaving 8 bases between them. The germline V gene encodes CDR1 SGHKS and CDR2 YYEKEE (reference sequence). CDR3 sequence (DNA): TGTGCCAGCAGCCCCCTTAGGAACACTGAAGCTTTCTTT. Its translation: CASSPLRNTEAFF. Supplemented by reference TRBV5-5 and TRBJ1-1, the full variable domain reads DAGVTQSPTHLIKTRGQQVTLRCSPISGHKSVSWYQQVLGQGPQFIFQYYEKEERGRGNFPDRFSARQFPNYSSELNVNALLLGDSALYLCASSPLRNTEAFFGQGTRLTVV.

The count of this clone is one. The rearrangement joins TRBV7-2 to TRBJ1-2, with a weak D call TRBD1 (6 bases). The germline CDR1 and CDR2 sequences are SGHTA and FQGNSA. V was shortened by 1 base and J by 4 bases, with 10 bases between the two germline ends. This CDR3 region has 14 residues. CDR3 protein: CASSLGDIGYGYTF. The CDR3 DNA is TGTGCCAGCAGCTTAGGGGACATTGGCTATGGCTACACCTTC.